Listed here are 7 T cell receptor beta chains from one sample, sequenced in a study of high-grade serous ovarian cancer treatment subgroups. Tumor samples were taken before definitive surgery or chemotherapy. The assay was immunoSEQ multiplex PCR, and TCRdb's table has in-frame clones only and misses some. The sample carries some 10,000 clones, about 63% recorded once. Sequencing used tumor tissue. Every receptor here comes from a human donor with high-grade serous ovarian cancer.

The chain links TRBV6-4 to TRBJ2-2, with TRBD2 matching over 9 bases. Germline V lookup: CDR1 MRHNA, CDR2 SNTAGT. The CDR3 loop spans 18 amino acids. V gave up 0 bases and J gave up 4 bases; unmatched junction bases: 9. The CDR3 is CASSDSGGRASSTGELFF. In DNA form, the CDR3 reads TGTGCCAGCAGTGACTCAGGCGGGAGGGCCAGTAGCACCGGGGAGCTGTTTTTT.

V gene TRBV6-6 combines with J gene TRBJ2-3; D is tentatively TRBD1 or TRBD2 (5 bases each). The CDR3 covers 16 residues. V gave up 6 bases and J gave up 0 bases, with 16 bases separating them. CDR1 MNHNY and CDR2 SVGAGI come from the germline V gene (reference sequence). CDR3 region: CASSWDRYGSTDTQYF. The CDR3 DNA follows: TGTGCCAGCAGCTGGGACCGTTACGGGAGCACAGATACGCAGTATTTT.

The rearrangement joins TRBV10-2 to TRBJ2-7; TRBD1 aligns across 7 bases. V lost 0 bases, J lost 5 bases, and 4 bases stayed unmatched. The CDR3 runs 14 residues. Germline V lookup: CDR1 WSHSY, CDR2 SAAADI. The CDR3 bases are TGCGCCAGCAGTGAGTCGAGGGGGCGCCACGAGCAGTACTTC. Protein sequence: CASSESRGRHEQYF.

This chain's CDR3 is CASSLSLAVDTQYF. The CDR3 nucleotides read TGTGCCAGCAGCTTATCCCTAGCGGTGGATACGCAGTATTTT. The genes are TRBV11-2 and TRBJ2-3, with 7 nucleotides matching TRBD2. The CDR3 length is 14 residues. Germline-derived CDR1 and CDR2 are SGHAT and FQNNGV. V was pared by 2 bases and J by 6 bases, with 5 bases of the junction left unmatched.

The chain recombines TRBV4-3 with TRBJ1-1; tentatively, D is TRBD1 (6 bases). Germline V gene data show CDR1 as LGHNA and CDR2 as YSLEER. V lost 1 base, J lost 7 bases, and 10 bases lay in between. CDR3 length equals 13 residues. The CDR3, as DNA: TGCGCCAGCAGCCAAGTAGGGGGTGGTGAAGCTTTCTTT. Translating gives CASSQVGGGEAFF.

The chain carries TRBV6-1 and TRBJ1-1; D possibly corresponds to TRBD1 (5 bases). The CDR3 runs 15 residues. CDR1 is MNHNS and CDR2 is SASEGT in the germline V gene. Trimming stripped 7 bases from V and 1 base from J, with 16 bases between. The CDR3 DNA reads as TGTGCCAGCACGGAGACTACAGGAGAGAACACTGAAGCTTTCTTT. It translates to CASTETTGENTEAFF.

In DNA form, the CDR3 reads TGTGCCACCAGCAGAGGCCAGGAGGTGAACACCATATATTTT. Its protein product is CATSRGQEVNTIYF. This chain uses TRBV15 with TRBJ1-3, with D hard to call. Trimming left V 1 base short and J 7 bases short, with 11 bases between. The CDR3 sequence is 14 residues long. Looked up from germline, CDR1 is LNHNV and CDR2 is YYDKDF (reference sequence).